This T cell receptor (beta chain) was recovered during a study of blood T cell repertoires in COVID-19. Study summary: Samples taken during acute and convalescent COVID-19 were collected in the United States, Italy and Spain. The cDNA or gDNA used as material had been derived from T cells, B-cell-depleted T cells, or PBMCs.

Data came from immunoSEQ multiplex PCR; TCRdb stores just in-frame clones and leaves some out. The data hold some 700,000 clones, with 70% to 90% observed a single time. Germline V gene lookup returns CDR1 LNHDA and CDR2 SQIVND (reference sequence). This CDR3 has 15 amino acids. V lost 2 bases to trimming and J lost 0 bases, with 10 bases between them. The sequenced sample consisted of peripheral blood. This clonotype was obtained from a woman aged 18-29 years with acute or convalescent COVID-19. The V call is TRBV19, the J call TRBJ1-1; D gene unclear. CDR3: CASSITGGLNTEAFF. The DNA for the CDR3 is TGTGCCAGTAGTATAACGGGAGGGTTGAACACTGAAGCTTTCTTT.